A selection of T cell receptor beta chains follows, all from one sample in a study of T cells after posttransplantation cyclophosphamide. Assay used: immunoSEQ multiplex PCR; TCRdb lists only in-frame clones, some missing. This sample yields roughly 16,000 clones, of which 85% are seen a single time; roughly 28% belongs to the top ten. The specimen comprised PBMCs, sampled after allogeneic stem cell transplant with calcineurin inhibitor and methotrexate. These receptors were taken from a young adult female patient who received an allogeneic stem cell transplant from an unrelated donor, was CMV-positive, and had acute and chronic GVHD. Some T cells may be supplied by the graft donor. CDR3s include the opening cysteine and the closing phenylalanine or tryptophan. The order of the fields is V gene, D gene, J gene, clone size, CDR3 DNA, CDR3 protein. The D gene is left open where the match is weak. Clone size is stated in some rows and not others, as once, few, many or a class when expanded.

v_call: TRBV19
d_call: TRBD1
j_call: TRBJ2-5
clone_size: once
cdr3_nt: TGTGCCAGTAGTATAGCGAGGACAGGGGGTCAAGAGACCCAGTACTTC
cdr3_aa: CASSIARTGGQETQYF

v_call: TRBV11-2
d_call: TRBD2
j_call: TRBJ2-2
clone_size: NA
cdr3_nt: TGTGCCTCCGGGGTAGCGGGGACCGGGGAGCTGTTTTTT
cdr3_aa: CASGVAGTGELFF

v_call: TRBV5-1
d_call: NA
j_call: TRBJ2-6
clone_size: NA
cdr3_nt: TGCGCCAGCAGCCCGGAGGCGTCTGGGGCCAACGTCCTGACTTTC
cdr3_aa: CASSPEASGANVLTF

v_call: TRBV7-9
d_call: TRBD2
j_call: TRBJ2-7
clone_size: once
cdr3_nt: TGTGCCAGCATCGGTAGCGGGCCCTCCTACGAGCAGTACTTC
cdr3_aa: CASIGSGPSYEQYF

v_call: TRBV7-8
d_call: TRBD1
j_call: TRBJ1-4
clone_size: NA
cdr3_nt: TGTGCCAGCAGCTCGGTGACAGGGAATGAAAAACTGTTTTTT
cdr3_aa: CASSSVTGNEKLFF

v_call: TRBV29-1
d_call: TRBD2
j_call: TRBJ2-1
clone_size: NA
cdr3_nt: TGCAGCGTTGACAGCGGGGTCCTCAATGAGCAGTTCTTC
cdr3_aa: CSVDSGVLNEQFF

v_call: TRBV5-5
d_call: NA
j_call: TRBJ2-3
clone_size: NA
cdr3_nt: TGTGCCAGCAGCTTGGTATCCCGCTCGGTGACGCAGTATTTT
cdr3_aa: CASSLVSRSVTQYF